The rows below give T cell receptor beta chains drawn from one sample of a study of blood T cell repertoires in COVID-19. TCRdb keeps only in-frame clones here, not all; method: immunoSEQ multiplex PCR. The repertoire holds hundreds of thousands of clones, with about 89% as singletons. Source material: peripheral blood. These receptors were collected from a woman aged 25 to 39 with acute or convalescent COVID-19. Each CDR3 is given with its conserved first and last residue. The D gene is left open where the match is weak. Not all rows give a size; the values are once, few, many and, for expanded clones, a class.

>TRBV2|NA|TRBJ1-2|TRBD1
CATTEGQGQLNYGYTF
TGTGCCACAACGGAGGGACAGGGACAATTAAACTATGGCTACACCTTC
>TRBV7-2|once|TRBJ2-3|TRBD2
CASSLGGTSGDTQYF
TGTGCCAGCAGCTTAGGGGGGACTAGCGGGGATACGCAGTATTTT
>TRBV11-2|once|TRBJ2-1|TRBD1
CASSLGQGQVYNEQFF
TGTGCCAGCAGCTTAGGTCAGGGACAGGTCTACAATGAGCAGTTCTTC
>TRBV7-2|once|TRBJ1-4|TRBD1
CASSADRRRATNEKLFF
TGTGCCAGCAGCGCGGACAGGAGGAGAGCAACTAATGAAAAACTGTTTTTT
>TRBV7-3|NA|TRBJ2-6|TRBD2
CASSPPGGSSGANVLTF
TGTGCCAGCAGCCCCCCCGGGGGGTCCTCTGGGGCCAACGTCCTGACTTTC
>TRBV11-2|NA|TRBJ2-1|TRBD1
CASSLVTGGSINEQFF
TGTGCCAGCAGCTTAGTTACAGGGGGGTCAATTAATGAGCAGTTCTTC
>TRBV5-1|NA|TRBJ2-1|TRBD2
CASSPRRAGGRNEQFF
TGCGCCAGCAGCCCTCGGAGAGCGGGGGGGCGCAATGAGCAGTTCTTC
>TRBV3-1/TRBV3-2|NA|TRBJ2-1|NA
CASSRGNEQFF
TGTGCCAGCAGTCGGGGAAATGAGCAGTTCTTC
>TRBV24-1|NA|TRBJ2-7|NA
CATSDLGHQWDEQYF
TGTGCCACCAGTGATTTAGGACACCAATGGGACGAGCAGTACTTC
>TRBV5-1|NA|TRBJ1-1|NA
CASSQQGAEAFF
TGCGCCAGCAGCCAACAGGGCGCTGAAGCTTTCTTT
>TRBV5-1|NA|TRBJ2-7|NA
CASSLGGGREQYF
TGCGCCAGCAGCTTGGGAGGGGGTCGCGAGCAGTACTTC
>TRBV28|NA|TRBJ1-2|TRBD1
CASSRDRGTHYGYTF
TGTGCCAGCAGTCGAGACAGGGGGACCCACTATGGCTACACCTTC
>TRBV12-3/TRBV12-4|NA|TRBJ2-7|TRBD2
CASAPRGAYEQYF
TGTGCCAGCGCTCCTCGGGGGGCCTACGAGCAGTACTTC